The rows below give T cell receptor beta chains drawn from one sample of a study of a mutant IDH1 vaccine in newly diagnosed glioma. Antigen specificity for these receptors is unknown. Measured with immunoSEQ multiplex PCR; TCRdb has only the in-frame clones, and not every one. The sample yields about 33,000 clones, around 80% seen once. Sequenced material: PBMCs, taken from a glioma patient whose treatment included an IDH1 peptide vaccine. These receptor sequences come from a man aged 35-49 years with glioma. Some clones in this sample may be carry-over from other donors' samples. CDR3s include the opening cysteine and the closing phenylalanine or tryptophan. Fields, in order: D gene, J gene, V gene, clone size, CDR3 protein, CDR3 DNA. The D gene is left open where the match is weak. Not every row has a clone size; where given, it reads once, few, many or a size class.

d_call: TRBD1; j_call: TRBJ2-7; v_call: TRBV15; clone_size: NA; cdr3_aa: CATSTPLGQRQYF; cdr3_nt: TGTGCCACCAGCACCCCCCTGGGACAGCGGCAGTACTTC
d_call: NA; j_call: TRBJ2-7; v_call: TRBV11-1; clone_size: NA; cdr3_aa: CASSAIPFEQYF; cdr3_nt: TGTGCCAGCAGCGCTATCCCGTTCGAGCAGTACTTC
d_call: TRBD1; j_call: TRBJ2-7; v_call: TRBV7-2; clone_size: medium-sized; cdr3_aa: CASSPRRGPNYEQYF; cdr3_nt: TGTGCCAGCAGCCCCAGAAGGGGGCCCAACTACGAGCAGTACTTC
d_call: NA; j_call: TRBJ1-2; v_call: TRBV5-4; clone_size: NA; cdr3_aa: CASSLPPANYGYTF; cdr3_nt: TGTGCCAGCAGCTTGCCACCGGCCAACTATGGCTACACCTTC
d_call: NA; j_call: TRBJ1-5; v_call: TRBV11-2; clone_size: NA; cdr3_aa: CASSPDGRMAQHF; cdr3_nt: TGTGCCAGCAGTCCTGACGGGAGGATGGCCCAGCATTTT
d_call: NA; j_call: TRBJ2-2; v_call: TRBV7-9; clone_size: once; cdr3_aa: CASRGTGELFF; cdr3_nt: TGTGCCAGCCGGGGGACCGGGGAGCTGTTTTTT
d_call: NA; j_call: TRBJ2-5; v_call: TRBV30; clone_size: NA; cdr3_aa: CAWTEGGFGETQYF; cdr3_nt: TGTGCCTGGACCGAGGGGGGGTTCGGAGAGACCCAGTACTTC
d_call: NA; j_call: TRBJ2-1; v_call: TRBV7-2; clone_size: NA; cdr3_aa: CASSLTAFRQGNEQFF; cdr3_nt: TGTGCCAGCAGCTTAACGGCCTTCCGGCAGGGGAATGAGCAGTTCTTC
d_call: TRBD1; j_call: TRBJ1-2; v_call: TRBV5-4; clone_size: once; cdr3_aa: CASSSMTTGANYGYTF; cdr3_nt: TGTGCCAGCAGCTCCATGACGACAGGGGCTAACTATGGCTACACCTTC
d_call: NA; j_call: TRBJ2-6; v_call: TRBV6-4; clone_size: NA; cdr3_aa: CASSDTGSGANVLTF; cdr3_nt: TGTGCCAGCAGTGACACAGGCTCTGGGGCCAACGTCCTGACTTTC
d_call: NA; j_call: TRBJ1-1; v_call: TRBV4-3; clone_size: NA; cdr3_aa: CASSQDGKRGNEAFF; cdr3_nt: TGCGCCAGCAGCCAAGATGGGAAGCGGGGAAATGAAGCTTTCTTT
d_call: NA; j_call: TRBJ1-2; v_call: TRBV27; clone_size: NA; cdr3_aa: CASSFLGGSYTF; cdr3_nt: TGTGCCAGCAGTTTTCTTGGTGGCTCCTACACCTTC
d_call: NA; j_call: TRBJ1-5; v_call: TRBV2; clone_size: NA; cdr3_aa: CASSEVRDMPQHF; cdr3_nt: TGTGCCAGCAGTGAGGTCAGGGATATGCCCCAGCATTTT
d_call: TRBD2; j_call: TRBJ2-3; v_call: TRBV4-1; clone_size: NA; cdr3_aa: CASSQGSGGIDTQYF; cdr3_nt: TGCGCCAGCAGCCAAGGTAGCGGGGGGATAGATACGCAGTATTTT
d_call: NA; j_call: TRBJ2-4; v_call: TRBV6-1; clone_size: NA; cdr3_aa: CASSDPSKNIQYF; cdr3_nt: TGTGCCAGCAGTGACCCGTCCAAAAACATTCAGTACTTC
d_call: TRBD1; j_call: TRBJ1-5; v_call: TRBV28; clone_size: NA; cdr3_aa: CASRGQGSNQPQHF; cdr3_nt: TGTGCCAGCAGAGGACAGGGTAGCAATCAGCCCCAGCATTTT
d_call: TRBD2; j_call: TRBJ2-2; v_call: TRBV5-1; clone_size: NA; cdr3_aa: CASSLFWTSGGTNTGELFF; cdr3_nt: TGCGCCAGCAGCTTGTTTTGGACTAGCGGGGGAACGAACACCGGGGAGCTGTTTTTT
d_call: TRBD1; j_call: TRBJ2-7; v_call: TRBV9; clone_size: NA; cdr3_aa: CASSVEGQGGNEQYF; cdr3_nt: TGTGCCAGCAGCGTAGAGGGACAGGGGGGGAACGAGCAGTACTTC
d_call: NA; j_call: TRBJ1-3; v_call: TRBV30; clone_size: NA; cdr3_aa: CAFSPSGSNAGNTIYF; cdr3_nt: TGTGCCTTCTCCCCGTCAGGGTCTAACGCTGGAAACACCATATATTTT
d_call: NA; j_call: TRBJ1-2; v_call: TRBV30; clone_size: NA; cdr3_aa: CAWSRRAGGYTF; cdr3_nt: TGTGCCTGGAGTAGACGAGCGGGGGGCTACACCTTC
d_call: NA; j_call: TRBJ2-3; v_call: TRBV5-5; clone_size: NA; cdr3_aa: CASSSETRPGVDTQYF; cdr3_nt: TGTGCCAGCAGCTCCGAGACACGCCCGGGGGTAGATACGCAGTATTTT
d_call: TRBD2; j_call: TRBJ2-7; v_call: TRBV2; clone_size: NA; cdr3_aa: CASSVRLAGAREQYF; cdr3_nt: TGTGCCAGCAGTGTTCGTCTAGCGGGGGCCCGCGAGCAGTACTTC